One and the same sample provided the 19 T cell receptor beta chains below, sequenced in a study of T cell repertoires in cytomegalovirus infection. A single record per CDR3 protein comes from TCRdb applying MiXCR to the reads. The table shows 900,000 to 950,000 distinct CDR3 sequences, with around a third occurring only once. These receptors have no known antigen. The material sequenced was cultured CD8+ T cells from PBMCs, taken from culture after CMV antigen stimulation. The receptors stem from a human donor in good health (CMV status not recorded). Some clones in this sample may be carry-over from other donors' samples.

In its sample, this clonotype was seen many times. The chain has TRBV7-2 and TRBJ1-1; D uncertain. The CDR3 is made up of 12 amino acids. Between the trimmed V and J ends, which lost 7 bases and 5 bases, there was a span of 11 bases. The germline V gene has CDR1 SGHTA and CDR2 FQGNSA. The CDR3 sequence: CASNVGSTEAFF. The CDR3 bases are TGTGCCAGCAACGTAGGGAGTACTGAAGCTTTCTTT.

The rearrangement joins TRBV6-5 to TRBJ2-3; D is ambiguous. V was shortened by 0 bases and J by 5 bases, with 6 bases between the two germline ends. The CDR3 has 13 amino acids. CDR1 is MNHEY, CDR2 SVGAGI, per germline. The DNA of the CDR3 is TGTGCCAGCAGTTACTCCCCAGGAGATACGCAGTATTTT. Translating gives CASSYSPGDTQYF.

The chain carries TRBV12-3 or TRBV12-4 and TRBJ2-7, with D possibly called TRBD1 or TRBD2 (6 bases each). Trimming took 6 bases from V and 1 from J, leaving 28 bases between them. This CDR3 is built from 19 residues. The chain's CDR3 is CASRGGRGIRGRLSYEQYF. CDR3 sequence (DNA): TGTGCCAGCAGAGGGGGGCGCGGCATCAGGGGCCGTCTTTCCTACGAGCAGTACTTC.

J is TRBJ2-5 and V is TRBV27; TRBD2 agrees at 12 bases. The CDR3 length is 14 residues. Looked up from germline, CDR1 is MNHEY and CDR2 is SMNVEV (reference sequence). V lost 6 bases to trimming and J lost 5 bases; unmatched junction nucleotides: 4. The CDR3 DNA sequence: TGTGCCAGCAGGTCTAGCGGGGGGGTCGAGACCCAGTACTTC. Protein sequence: CASRSSGGVETQYF.

This clonotype was counted between two and nine times. The CDR3 DNA is TGTGCCAGCAGTTACCCCCGAGGGAGGAAGCAGAATGAGCAGTTCTTC. Its protein is CASSYPRGRKQNEQFF. The chain couples TRBV6-6 to TRBJ2-1; a possible D gene is TRBD2 (6 bases). The germline CDR1 and CDR2 sequences are MNHNY and SVGAGI (reference sequence). The V gene lost 2 bases and the J gene lost 7 bases, with 18 bases spanning the gap. This CDR3 is 16 amino acids long.

J is TRBJ1-5 and V is TRBV6-2 or TRBV6-3; D unclear. The CDR3 contains 13 residues. Trimming removed 8 bases at V and 1 base at J, with 9 bases between. Germline CDR1 and CDR2: MNHEY and SVGEGT. CDR3 loop: CASGVRSNQPQHF. In nucleotides, the CDR3 is TGTGCCAGCGGCGTCAGGAGCAATCAGCCCCAGCATTTT.

This clonotype was observed many times. This chain connects TRBV11-2 to TRBJ2-7; 9 bases map to TRBD1. Germline V gene sequence: CDR1 SGHAT, CDR2 FQNNGV. The CDR3 is made up of 14 amino acids. J gave up 2 bases and V 5 bases, and 4 bases lay outside the gene matches. The DNA of the CDR3 is TGTGCCAGCAGCGGACAGGGGCTACCCTACGAGCAGTACTTC. This translates into CASSGQGLPYEQYF.

This clonotype was detected once. The chain uses TRBV12-3 or TRBV12-4 and TRBJ2-1, with D possibly called TRBD1 or TRBD2 (5 bases each). The CDR3 is 16 residues long. V lost 6 bases to trimming and J lost 8 bases, with 23 bases between them. The chain's CDR3 is CASSPSWGIPLDEQFF. The CDR3 nucleotides are TGTGCCAGCAGCCCTAGTTGGGGGATCCCTTTGGATGAGCAGTTCTTC.

This chain links TRBV2 with TRBJ2-7; TRBD1 is a possible D gene (5 bases). This CDR3 is 13 amino acids long. From germline, CDR1 is SNHLY and CDR2 FYNNEI. V was shortened by 7 bases and J by 3 bases, with 13 bases between the two germline ends. The CDR3 loop reads CASKTVGNYEQYV. In nucleotides, the CDR3 is TGTGCCAGCAAGACAGTCGGAAACTACGAGCAGTACGTC.

The V and J genes are TRBV10-3 and TRBJ2-3, with D uncertain. The CDR3 covers 15 residues. The germline CDR1 and CDR2 sequences are ENHRY and SYGVKD. Trimming removed 4 bases at V and 0 bases at J, with 11 bases between. CDR3 sequence: CAISVAKLSTDTQYF. DNA for the CDR3: TGTGCCATCAGTGTAGCTAAATTAAGCACAGATACGCAGTATTTT.

The chain employs TRBV28 and TRBJ2-5; 10 bases are shared with TRBD2. Germline CDR1 is MDHEN and CDR2 is SYDVKM. After removal of 5 bases from V and 0 bases from J, the junction contained 6 bases not matched to a gene. The CDR3 is 16 residues long. The CDR3 nucleotides read TGTGCCAGCAGTAACCCTAGCGGGAGCTACCAAGAGACCCAGTACTTC. Protein product: CASSNPSGSYQETQYF.

This clonotype was recorded a few times. V gene TRBV7-9 combines with J gene TRBJ2-1, with D uncertain. The CDR3 contains 19 residues. Between the trimmed V and J ends, which lost 2 bases and 6 bases, there was a span of 26 bases. Germline CDR1 reads SEHNR; CDR2 reads FQNEAQ (reference sequence). CDR3 nucleotide sequence: TGTGCCAGCAGCTTAAAAAGTGTCATCGCGCGGAACAAGGGCAATGAGCAGTTCTTC. Its protein is CASSLKSVIARNKGNEQFF. Variable domain in full (rest from reference TRBV7-9 and TRBJ2-1): DTGVSQNPRHKITKRGQNVTFRCDPISEHNRLYWYRQTLGQGPEFLTYFQNEAQLEKSRLLSDRFSAERPKGSFSTLEIQRTEQGDSAMYLCASSLKSVIARNKGNEQFFGPGTRLTVL.

This clonotype was found a few times. The genes are TRBV28 and TRBJ1-4, with TRBD1 matching over 7 bases. The germline gives CDR1 MDHEN, CDR2 SYDVKM. The CDR3 is made up of 16 amino acids. Trimming at V came to 2 bases and at J to 6 bases, leaving 9 bases not matched to a gene. In nucleotides, the CDR3 is TGTGCCAGCAGTTTAACCACCGGGACAGCGGATGAAAAACTGTTTTTT. Translation: CASSLTTGTADEKLFF.

This chain joins TRBV28 and TRBJ1-5; 8 bases are a match to TRBD1. CDR3 length: 18 amino acids. Trimming took 5 bases from V and 1 from J; bases not matched to a gene: 13. Germline CDR1 reads MDHEN; CDR2 reads SYDVKM. This CDR3 reads CASSTPDRAKRSNQPQHF. DNA of the CDR3: TGTGCCAGCAGTACCCCGGACAGGGCAAAAAGAAGCAATCAGCCCCAGCATTTT. Using reference TRBV28 and TRBJ1-5 for the parts outside the CDR3, the full variable domain is DVKVTQSSRYLVKRTGEKVFLECVQDMDHENMFWYRQDPGLGLRLIYFSYDVKMKEKGDIPEGYSVSREKKERFSLILESASTNQTSMYLCASSTPDRAKRSNQPQHFGDGTRLSIL.

This clonotype was picked up a small number of times. This sequence joins TRBV5-6 and TRBJ2-1; the match to TRBD1 covers 9 bases. Germline V gene lookup returns CDR1 SGHDT and CDR2 YYEEEE. This CDR3 has 12 residues. With 4 bases clipped from V and 15 bases from J, the junction kept 8 bases outside the gene matches. CDR3 in DNA: TGTGCCAGCAGCGTGACAGGGGGGAGTCCGTTCTTC. Amino acids: CASSVTGGSPFF.

In this sample, this clonotype turned up many times. The CDR3 here is CASSVEPYNEQFF. For the CDR3, the DNA is TGTGCCAGCAGCGTAGAACCCTACAATGAGCAGTTCTTC. The rearrangement joins TRBV7-2 to TRBJ2-1; unclear D gene. Germline V gene data show CDR1 as SGHTA and CDR2 as FQGNSA. The length of the CDR3 is 13 residues. V lost 5 bases and J lost 2, with 7 bases in between. Looking up the rest from reference TRBV7-2 and TRBJ2-1 gives the full variable domain: GAGVSQSPSNKVTEKGKDVELRCDPISGHTALYWYRQSLGQGLEFLIYFQGNSAPDKSGLPSDRFSAERTGGSVSTLTIQRTQQEDSAVYLCASSVEPYNEQFFGPGTRLTVL.

The chain joins TRBV29-1 to TRBJ1-4, with D uncertain. CDR3 length equals 12 residues. The germline V gene has CDR1 SQVTM and CDR2 ANQGSEA. V shed 6 bases and J shed 14 bases, with 19 bases lying between them. The CDR3 spells CSVLGSESELFF. The CDR3 DNA reads as TGCAGCGTCCTCGGGAGCGAATCAGAGCTGTTTTTT.

The sample holds a few counts of this clonotype. The chain combines TRBV2 with TRBJ2-3; TRBD2 matches 9 bases. The CDR3 has 15 residues. V lost 1 base to trimming and J lost 4 bases; unmatched junction nucleotides: 3. CDR1 SNHLY and CDR2 FYNNEI come from the germline V gene. CDR3 amino acids: CASSEGAGGPDTQYF. The CDR3 nucleotides are TGTGCCAGCAGTGAAGGGGCGGGGGGGCCAGATACGCAGTATTTT.

The chain employs TRBV6-2 or TRBV6-3 and TRBJ2-6; D uncertain. CDR1 is MNHEY, CDR2 SVGEGT, per germline. Trimming took off 7 bases at V and 1 base at J, with 17 bases between the two ends. The CDR3 is 17 amino acids. The DNA of the CDR3 is TGTGCCAGCACCTACGTGGCTAGGGAATCTGGGGCCAACGTCCTGACTTTC. It specifies CASTYVARESGANVLTF.